The clone carrying this T cell receptor beta chain was recorded at least ten times. Its antigen is unidentified. The TCRbeta library incorporated unique molecular identifiers. TCRdb called the PCR reads again in MiXCR, with one record for every CDR3 protein. This sample has 40,000 to 55,000 distinct CDR3 sequences; 5.8% occur once, and the top ten carry 30%. The CDR3 extends over 15 amino acids. The V segment lost 6 bases and the J segment 6 bases; nucleotides outside the gene matches: 6. This sample is part of a study of T-cell reconstitution after alpha-beta-depleted transplantation in children. The study's findings and limits: Expanded graft clones numbering several hundred reportedly gave rise to alpha-beta T cells about two months after transplant.

This chain joins TRBV12-3 or TRBV12-4 and TRBJ2-1, with 12 nucleotides matching TRBD1. The receptor was isolated from a female patient between 2 and 10 years old who had a stem cell transplant for aplastic anemia, so the T cells may come from the graft donor. The sample consisted of PBMCs, mostly from graft donor cells, taken 60 days after TCRalphabeta/CD19-depleted stem cell transplant. Written as DNA, the CDR3 is TGTGCCAGCAGCCCGGGACAGGGGGCAATCAATGAGCAGTTCTTC. Residues: CASSPGQGAINEQFF.